This T cell receptor (beta chain) comes out of a study of blood T cell repertoires in COVID-19. Across the study: Material from acute and convalescent COVID-19 was sourced from the United States, Italy and Spain. T cells, B-cell-depleted T cells, or PBMCs supplied cDNA or gDNA.

The germline V gene has CDR1 MDHEN and CDR2 SYDVKM. The CDR3 spans 15 residues. V lost 2 bases and J lost 0, with 8 bases in between. Study processing details: Nucleated cell counts were estimated from reference gene primer amplification. Only in-frame clones appear in the TCRdb table, and some are missing; sequencing was by immunoSEQ multiplex PCR. That table furnishes V, J and clone size, whereas the DNA furnished D and trimming. The repertoire holds roughly 230,000 clones, with 82% as singletons. Sequences were obtained from peripheral blood. The rearrangement joins TRBV28 to TRBJ1-3; D gene ambiguous. The clonotype was recovered from a woman older than 75 with acute or convalescent COVID-19. The CDR3 nucleotides read TGTGCCAGCAGTTTACTTCCCAGCTCTGGAAACACCATATATTTT. Amino acid sequence: CASSLLPSSGNTIYF.